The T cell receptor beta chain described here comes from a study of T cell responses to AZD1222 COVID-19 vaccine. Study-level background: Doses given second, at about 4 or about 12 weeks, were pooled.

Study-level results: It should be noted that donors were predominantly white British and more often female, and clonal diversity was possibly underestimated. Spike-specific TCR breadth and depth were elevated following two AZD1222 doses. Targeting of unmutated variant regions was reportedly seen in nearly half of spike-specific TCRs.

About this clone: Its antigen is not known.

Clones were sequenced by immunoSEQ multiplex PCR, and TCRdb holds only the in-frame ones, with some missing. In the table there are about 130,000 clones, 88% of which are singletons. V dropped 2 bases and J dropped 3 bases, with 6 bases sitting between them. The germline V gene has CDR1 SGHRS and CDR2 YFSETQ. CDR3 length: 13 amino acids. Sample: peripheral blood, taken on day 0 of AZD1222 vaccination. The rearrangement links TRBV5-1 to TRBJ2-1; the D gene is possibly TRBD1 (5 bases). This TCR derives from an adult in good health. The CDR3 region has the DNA TGCGCCAGCAGCTTCCAGGGCTACAATGAGCAGTTCTTC. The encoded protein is CASSFQGYNEQFF.